The rows below give T cell receptor beta chains drawn from one sample of a study of T cells in Graves' hyperthyroidism and ophthalmopathy. TCRdb redid the calling of the multiplex PCR reads with MiXCR, one entry per CDR3 protein. The sample has hundreds of thousands of distinct CDR3 sequences, about 15% seen once. Input material: blood. These receptors all come from a woman aged 25 to 39 with Graves' hyperthyroidism. Both conserved end residues are part of each CDR3. D genes are given only for firm matches. Clone size is given for some rows only: seen once, a few or many times, or a class if the clone is expanded.

D	V	J	size	CDR3	DNA
.	TRBV20-1	TRBJ1-2	few	CSAPPGRDQGYTF	TGCAGTGCCCCGCCGGGGAGGGATCAAGGCTACACCTTC
.	TRBV29-1	TRBJ2-7	.	CSVEKTYEQYF	TGCAGCGTTGAGAAGACTTACGAGCAGTACTTC
.	TRBV20-1	TRBJ2-3	many	CSARRDTDTQYF	TGCAGTGCTAGAAGAGACACAGATACGCAGTATTTT
.	TRBV3-1	TRBJ1-6	many	CASSQADGYNSPLHF	TGTGCCAGCAGCCAAGCGGACGGCTATAATTCACCCCTCCACTTT
TRBD2	TRBV6-1	TRBJ2-5	few	CASRSTSGLTRKTQYF	TGTGCCAGCAGATCGACTAGCGGGCTCACACGAAAGACCCAGTACTTC
TRBD1	TRBV5-8	TRBJ2-1	.	CASSFEDRGNNEQFF	TGTGCCAGCAGCTTTGAGGACAGGGGAAATAATGAGCAGTTCTTC
.	TRBV20-1	TRBJ2-7	.	CSARDPDSYEQYF	TGCAGTGCTAGAGACCCGGACTCCTACGAGCAGTACTTC
.	TRBV2	TRBJ2-2	many	CASSVPEAGELFF	TGTGCCAGCAGTGTACCTGAGGCCGGGGAGCTGTTTTTT
.	TRBV19	TRBJ2-7	.	CASSPRLAAPWDEQYF	TGTGCCAGTAGTCCAAGGCTAGCCGCTCCCTGGGACGAGCAGTACTTC
.	TRBV20-1	TRBJ2-5	many	CSARDLSGSLETQYF	TGCAGTGCTAGAGATCTCTCGGGCAGTCTGGAGACCCAGTACTTC
TRBD1	TRBV3-1	TRBJ2-7	many	CASSLRTGTYEQYF	TGTGCCAGCAGCCTTAGGACAGGTACCTACGAGCAGTACTTC
.	TRBV7-2	TRBJ2-7	many	CASSTTGRTYEQYF	TGTGCCAGCAGCACAACGGGACGAACCTACGAGCAGTACTTC
.	TRBV28	TRBJ1-1	many	CASNTRDFTEAFF	TGTGCCAGCAACACCCGGGATTTCACTGAAGCTTTCTTT
.	TRBV12-5	TRBJ2-1	few	CASGLGGYNEQFF	TGTGCTAGTGGTTTAGGGGGTTACAATGAGCAGTTCTTC
.	TRBV11-2	TRBJ2-7	many	CASSLEEGSSYEQYF	TGTGCCAGCAGCTTAGAGGAGGGGAGCTCCTACGAGCAGTACTTC
TRBD2	TRBV6-2/TRBV6-3	TRBJ2-7	many	CASSELGLAGGEQYF	TGTGCCAGCAGCGAACTCGGACTAGCGGGAGGTGAGCAGTACTTC
.	TRBV10-2	TRBJ2-3	.	CASSERGGDTDTQYF	TGCGCCAGCAGTGAGCGGGGAGGCGACACAGATACGCAGTATTTT